The 26 T cell receptor beta chains below were found in one sample sequenced in a study of OX40 agonist ivuxolimab in advanced cancers. Generated by immunoSEQ multiplex PCR, the TCRdb table keeps only in-frame clones and is missing some. The sample includes about 83,000 clones, 85% of them seen just once. The material was CD4+ or CD8+ T cells sorted from blood, obtained in a trial of the OX40 agonist ivuxolimab. The receptor source for this set is an adult with an advanced solid tumor such as melanoma, head and neck, liver or kidney cancer.

The chain uses TRBV29-1 and TRBJ2-5; possible D gene TRBD2, 6 bases. Germline V gene lookup returns CDR1 SQVTM and CDR2 ANQGSEA. CDR3 size: 15 residues. Trimming removed 5 bases at V and 4 bases at J, with 20 bases between. The CDR3 loop is CSVLPKIAVGETQYF. DNA of the CDR3: TGCAGCGTTCTCCCTAAGATAGCGGTAGGAGAGACCCAGTACTTC.

The V gene is TRBV30, the J gene TRBJ1-6, with D possibly being TRBD1 (5 bases). The CDR3 contains 13 residues. In germline, CDR1 is GTSNPN, CDR2 SVGIG (reference sequence). The germline V and J ends were trimmed by 4 bases and 10 bases, with 14 bases remaining between them. CDR3 in DNA: TGTGCCTGGACCCAACCCGGGGGGTCACCCCTCCACTTT. Translating it yields CAWTQPGGSPLHF. Based on the CDR3 plus reference TRBV30 and TRBJ1-6, the full variable domain is SQTIHQWPATLVQPVGSPLSLECTVEGTSNPNLYWYRQAAGRGLQLLFYSVGIGQISSEVPQNLSASRPQDRQFILSSKKLLLSDSGFYLCAWTQPGGSPLHFGNGTRLTVT.

The genes are TRBV27 and TRBJ1-6, with D uncertain. The CDR3 totals 17 residues. Per germline, CDR1 MNHEY and CDR2 SMNVEV (reference sequence). Trimming removed 2 bases at V and 5 bases at J, with 16 bases between. The CDR3 nucleotides read TGTGCCAGCAGTTTAAGGGCAGGATATGTTGATAATTCACCCCTCCACTTT. Its translation: CASSLRAGYVDNSPLHF.

This clone was counted between two and nine times. The chain uses TRBV9 and TRBJ2-5; 9 bases match TRBD1. Germline lookup yields CDR1 SGDLS and CDR2 YYNGEE. V dropped 0 bases and J dropped 6; count of bases not matched to a gene: 3. The CDR3 spans 14 residues. The CDR3 sequence is CASSVATGGQTQYF. The CDR3 region has the DNA TGTGCCAGCAGCGTAGCTACAGGGGGCCAGACCCAGTACTTC.

The V and J genes are TRBV7-2 and TRBJ1-6, with 8 bases aligning to TRBD1. Unmatched junction bases numbered 10, after V lost 3 bases and J lost 9 bases. CDR1 is SGHTA and CDR2 is FQGNSA in the germline V gene. There are 16 residues in the CDR3. The DNA for the CDR3 is TGTGCCAGCAGCTTTGACCGAGGACAGGGAATTTCACCCCTCCACTTT. Translating it yields CASSFDRGQGISPLHF.

This clone was detected only a few times. The chain is built from TRBV19 and TRBJ1-2, with D unresolved. The CDR3 has 15 amino acids. With 2 bases removed from V and 5 bases from J, the gap between germline ends came to 15 bases. CDR1 LNHDA and CDR2 SQIVND come from the germline V gene (reference sequence). DNA of the CDR3: TGTGCCAGTAGTATAAGATTTACAGACTTATATGGCTACACCTTC. Translated: CASSIRFTDLYGYTF.

The CDR3 reads CASSSLQGAPNTEAFF. The CDR3 DNA sequence: TGTGCCAGCAGTTCCTTACAGGGGGCCCCTAACACTGAAGCTTTCTTT. The V call is TRBV6-5, the J call TRBJ1-1, with 9 positions matching TRBD1. The CDR3 runs 16 residues. The V and J ends lost 4 bases and 2 bases, in that order; junction bases with no gene match: 8. The germline V gene encodes CDR1 MNHEY and CDR2 SVGAGI.

This clone has only one observation. The chain employs TRBV12-5 and TRBJ2-3; possibly TRBD1 for D (6 bases). Germline V gene sequence: CDR1 LGHNT, CDR2 FRNRAP. V shed 5 bases and J shed 2 bases, with 23 bases lying between them. This CDR3 is built from 18 residues. The CDR3 bases are TGTGCTAGTGGTCCTAGGGGGAAGGAACCCTGGGACACAGATACGCAGTATTTT. Translation: CASGPRGKEPWDTDTQYF.

The chain combines TRBV10-3 with TRBJ2-7, with D maybe TRBD1 (6 bases). This CDR3 is built from 14 residues. V was pared by 4 bases and J by 7 bases, with 17 bases between. Per the germline V gene, CDR1 is ENHRY and CDR2 is SYGVKD. The CDR3 coding sequence is TGTGCCATCAGTGTACAGGGTGTTAGTGGAGAGCAGTACTTC. It translates to CAISVQGVSGEQYF.

The rearrangement joins TRBV30 to TRBJ2-7, with D possibly matching TRBD2 (6 bases). The CDR3 has 13 residues. Deletions cut 0 bases from V and 7 bases from J, with 13 bases between. The germline CDR1 and CDR2 sequences are GTSNPN and SVGIG (reference sequence). CDR3 nucleotides: TGTGCCTGGAGTGTACGCGAGGCGGGGGAGCAGTACTTC. This codes for CAWSVREAGEQYF.

This clone was observed a few times. V usage is TRBV7-8 and J usage is TRBJ1-5; 7 nucleotides match TRBD1. The CDR3 is 16 amino acids. Germline CDR1 reads SGHVS; CDR2 reads FQNEAQ. V lost 2 bases and J lost 5; bases outside the gene matches: 9. The CDR3 protein is CASSLTQGTKDQPQHF. The CDR3 nucleotides are TGTGCCAGCAGCTTAACACAGGGGACGAAGGATCAGCCCCAGCATTTT.

CDR3 DNA: TGCGCCAGCAGCTTGGAAGGGACGCGAGTCGACGAGCAGTACTTC. Translation gives CASSLEGTRVDEQYF. This rearrangement joins TRBV5-1 to TRBJ2-7; D tentatively reads TRBD1 or TRBD2 (5 bases each). This CDR3 contains 15 residues. Germline lookup yields CDR1 SGHRS and CDR2 YFSETQ. V lost 0 bases to trimming and J lost 5 bases, with 15 bases between them.

The V gene is TRBV7-8, the J gene TRBJ2-5; possible D gene TRBD1, 6 bases. Germline V lookup: CDR1 SGHVS, CDR2 FQNEAQ. V dropped 1 base and J dropped 5 bases, with 17 bases sitting between them. The CDR3 length is 16 residues. The DNA of the CDR3 is TGTGCCAGCAGCTTAGATGACAGGTCGCTAGGGGAGACCCAGTACTTC. It encodes CASSLDDRSLGETQYF.

As DNA, the CDR3 is TGTGCCAGCAGTGAAAGCCCCCCCGGGGAGCTGTTTTTT. Its protein is CASSESPPGELFF. The rearrangement links TRBV2 to TRBJ2-2; D ambiguous. CDR3 length: 13 residues. Germline V gives CDR1 SNHLY, CDR2 FYNNEI. Trimming shortened V by 2 bases and J by 6 bases, and 7 bases separated the two germline ends.

The rearrangement joins TRBV5-8 to TRBJ2-5; 7 bases align to TRBD2. Germline-derived CDR1 and CDR2 are SGHTS and YDEGEE. This CDR3 is built from 14 residues. The junction had 8 bases not matched to a gene; V was cut back by 4 bases and J by 5 bases. This CDR3 reads CASSKGLVGETQYF. CDR3 DNA: TGTGCCAGCAGCAAAGGACTAGTCGGCGAGACCCAGTACTTC.

The rearrangement links TRBV7-9 to TRBJ1-1; D call uncertain. The CDR3 contains 16 residues. The V gene's germline CDR1 is SEHNR and CDR2 FQNEAQ (reference sequence). The ends were cut back, 3 bases at V and 2 bases at J, with 16 bases in the middle. The CDR3 DNA sequence: TGTGCCAGCAGCTTCCGACCAGCGGAAATTAACACTGAAGCTTTCTTT. Its protein is CASSFRPAEINTEAFF.

J is TRBJ2-2 and V is TRBV9, with TRBD1 as a possible D gene (6 bases). Trimming removed 1 base from V and 2 bases from J, with 18 bases in between. The CDR3 spans 18 residues. Germline-derived CDR1 and CDR2 are SGDLS and YYNGEE. CDR3 DNA sequence: TGTGCCAGCAGCGTATCAGCTCAGGGGCCTCTCAACACCGGGGAGCTGTTTTTT. Translation gives CASSVSAQGPLNTGELFF. The variable domain in full, completed from reference TRBV9 and TRBJ2-2, reads DSGVTQTPKHLITATGQRVTLRCSPRSGDLSVYWYQQSLDQGLQFLIQYYNGEERAKGNILERFSAQQFPDLHSELNLSSLELGDSALYFCASSVSAQGPLNTGELFFGEGSRLTVL.

This clone turned up a few times. The chain combines TRBV7-2 with TRBJ1-2; TRBD1 aligns across 7 bases. The CDR3 runs 15 residues. J was trimmed by 6 bases and V by 5 bases; bases with no gene match: 12. Germline V gene sequence: CDR1 SGHTA, CDR2 FQGNSA. DNA for the CDR3: TGTGCCAGCAGCGCCTCACAGGGGCTAATGGATGGCTACACCTTC. This translates into CASSASQGLMDGYTF.

This chain uses TRBV5-1 with TRBJ2-7; D may be TRBD1 (6 bases). Germline V gene data show CDR1 as SGHRS and CDR2 as YFSETQ. The length of the CDR3 is 17 residues. V was pared by 2 bases and J by 4 bases, with 22 bases between. Here the CDR3 reads CASSFGARGRGYYEQYF. Written as DNA, the CDR3 is TGCGCCAGCAGCTTTGGGGCCCGGGGCAGGGGTTATTACGAGCAGTACTTC.

This clone was counted only a few times. The chain carries TRBV19 and TRBJ1-2, with TRBD1 as a possible D gene (5 bases). Germline values: CDR1 LNHDA, CDR2 SQIVND (reference sequence). The V gene lost 8 bases and the J gene lost 4 bases, with 17 bases spanning the gap. The CDR3 runs to 14 residues. Here the CDR3 DNA reads TGTGCCAGTGGAATTCCAGGGTACGTCTATGGCTACACCTTC. It specifies CASGIPGYVYGYTF. Complete variable domain (other parts from reference TRBV19 and TRBJ1-2): DGGITQSPKYLFRKEGQNVTLSCEQNLNHDAMYWYRQDPGQGLRLIYYSQIVNDFQKGDIAEGYSVSREKKESFPLTVTSAQKNPTAFYLCASGIPGYVYGYTFGSGTRLTVV.

This sequence joins TRBV18 and TRBJ1-1, with 7 bases that match TRBD1. CDR3 length equals 16 residues. Germline V gene data show CDR1 as KGHSH and CDR2 as LQKENI. V lost 4 bases and J lost 4; bases outside the gene matches: 12. CDR3 protein: CASSRDLNRGGTEAFF. CDR3 coding DNA: TGTGCCAGCTCACGAGACTTGAACAGGGGAGGCACTGAAGCTTTCTTT. The whole variable domain, filled in from reference TRBV18 and TRBJ1-1, reads NAGVMQNPRHLVRRRGQEARLRCSPMKGHSHVYWYRQLPEEGLKFMVYLQKENIIDESGMPKERFSAEFPKEGPSILRIQQVVRGDSAAYFCASSRDLNRGGTEAFFGQGTRLTVV.

The chain carries TRBV10-3 and TRBJ1-6, with a weak D call TRBD1 (6 bases). The CDR3 sequence is 16 residues long. Germline CDR1 and CDR2: ENHRY and SYGVKD. V lost 7 bases, J lost 0 bases, and 13 bases lay in between. The CDR3 is CAIIRQASSYNSPLHF. The CDR3 bases are TGTGCCATCATAAGACAGGCGAGCTCCTATAATTCACCCCTCCACTTT.

The gene calls are TRBV7-6 and TRBJ2-1; D is ambiguous. The V gene lost 5 bases and the J gene lost 0 bases, with 17 bases spanning the gap. Germline values: CDR1 SGHVS, CDR2 FNYEAQ. The CDR3 covers 17 residues. The CDR3 loop is CASSREVGRSSYNEQFF. The CDR3, as DNA: TGTGCCAGCAGCCGAGAAGTCGGTAGAAGCTCCTACAATGAGCAGTTCTTC.

This rearrangement joins TRBV7-2 to TRBJ1-6; possible D gene TRBD1, 6 bases. CDR1 and CDR2 from the germline V gene are SGHTA and FQGNSA. Trimming left V 5 bases short and J 8 bases short, with 13 bases between. CDR3 size: 14 residues. CDR3: CASSLTGKDSPLHF. The DNA of the CDR3 is TGTGCCAGCAGCCTCACAGGGAAGGATTCACCCCTCCACTTT.

The chain joins TRBV7-3 to TRBJ2-3; 11 bases map to TRBD2. V lost 0 bases to trimming and J lost 1 base; unmatched junction nucleotides: 3. Germline values: CDR1 SGHTA, CDR2 FQGTGA. The CDR3 runs 17 residues. CDR3 loop: CASSLTTLAGGTDTQYF. The CDR3 DNA is TGTGCCAGCAGCTTAACCACACTAGCGGGGGGCACAGATACGCAGTATTTT.

The chain carries TRBV7-8 and TRBJ2-1; no reliable D call. Germline V gene lookup returns CDR1 SGHVS and CDR2 FQNEAQ. V lost 4 bases to trimming and J lost 2 bases, with 15 bases between them. CDR3 length: 16 amino acids. In nucleotides, the CDR3 is TGTGCCAGCAGCTCCTCCTGGGCCAGAGCCTACAATGAGCAGTTCTTC. It yields the protein CASSSSWARAYNEQFF.